What follows describes a single T cell receptor (beta chain). Its antigen is undetermined. Together with a sample-barcoded 5' primer, a J-beta primer mix was included in a second PCR lasting roughly 6 to 12 cycles. TCRdb reprocessed the 5' RACE reads with MiXCR, giving one entry per CDR3 protein. The sample shows roughly 500,000 distinct CDR3 sequences, roughly a quarter of them seen only once. The study isolated at least 6.5 million PBMCs from each sample. These data originate in a study of blood T cells in healthy people across ages. General study findings and limits: Shifts in expanded clonotypes may have been confounded by donor CMV status, which was unknown.

The sequencing sample was made of blood. The clonotype originates from a woman in her sixties or seventies in good health.

CDR3: CASSLMAGGTGELFF. CDR3 in DNA: TGTGCCAGCAGTTTAATGGCAGGGGGCACCGGGGAGCTGTTTTTT. J is TRBJ2-2 and V is TRBV12-3 or TRBV12-4, with 7 positions matching TRBD1. This CDR3 is 15 amino acids long. The V and J ends lost 2 bases and 4 bases, in that order; junction bases with no gene match: 4.